These 12 T cell receptor beta chains share one sample of origin, sequenced in a study of response to subunit inactivated influenza vaccine. TCRdb reprocessed the RT-PCR reads via MiXCR and lists one record per CDR3 protein. The table has about 180,000 distinct CDR3 sequences, approximately 8.7% seen once. The starting material was non-naive T cells sorted from PBMCs, obtained on the day of vaccination. The source is a man aged 45-60 years who received an inactivated influenza vaccine.

Comments on this clonotype: Since a much larger clone is just one base distant, this may be a read error. V usage is TRBV20-1 and J usage is TRBJ2-3, with D unclear. Trimming removed 6 bases from V and 6 bases from J, with 19 bases in between. The germline V gene has CDR1 DFQATT and CDR2 SNEGSKA (reference sequence). CDR3 size: 14 residues. The CDR3 DNA sequence: TGCAGTGCACCCTTGGATTCCCCTTTTGATACGCAGTATTTT. As protein: CSAPLDSPFDTQYF.

The chain couples TRBV20-1 to TRBJ2-3, with 15 bases identical to TRBD2. Germline trimming cut 0 bases from V and 11 bases from J; bases unmatched to any gene: 9. Germline assignment: CDR1 DFQATT and CDR2 SNEGSKA (reference sequence). The CDR3 has 16 residues. The CDR3 DNA is TGCAGTGCTAGAGAGCCCGGACTAGCGGGGGGGCCTAAGCAGTATTTT. It specifies CSAREPGLAGGPKQYF.

The chain carries TRBV5-1 and TRBJ2-7, with D uncertain. Looked up from germline, CDR1 is SGHRS and CDR2 is YFSETQ. The V and J ends lost 1 base and 6 bases respectively, with 14 bases between them. The CDR3 totals 14 residues. CDR3 DNA sequence: TGCGCCAGCAGCTTGTTGAACAGAGAGAGCGAGCAGTACTTC. Its protein is CASSLLNRESEQYF.

This clonotype has ten or more counts. This rearrangement joins TRBV4-1 to TRBJ2-7; 7 positions match TRBD1. The CDR3 length is 13 residues. V lost 4 bases and J lost 1; bases outside the gene matches: 1. CDR1 MGHRA and CDR2 YSYEKL come from the germline V gene. CDR3 DNA: TGCGCCAGCAGCCCACAGGGGTCCTACGAGCAGTACTTC. It yields the protein CASSPQGSYEQYF.

The chain couples TRBV11-2 to TRBJ2-7; D is undetermined. This CDR3 comprises 15 residues. The V and J ends lost 5 bases and 2 bases respectively, with 16 bases between them. Looked up from germline, CDR1 is SGHAT and CDR2 is FQNNGV. CDR3 sequence: CASSPGRQTPYEQYF. For the CDR3, the DNA is TGTGCCAGCAGCCCCGGCCGCCAGACTCCCTACGAGCAGTACTTC.

This clonotype was observed a handful of times. V usage is TRBV6-4 and J usage is TRBJ2-2, with D unclear. The V gene's germline CDR1 is MRHNA and CDR2 SNTAGT. The CDR3 has 13 amino acids. V was pared by 2 bases and J by 2 bases, with 3 bases between. CDR3 bases: TGTGCCAGCAGTGACCCTAACACCGGGGAGCTGTTTTTT. It is translated as CASSDPNTGELFF.

This clonotype came up many times. V is TRBV7-2 and J is TRBJ2-3, with TRBD2 matching over 9 bases. Germline V CDR1 and CDR2: SGHTA, FQGNSA. This CDR3 contains 15 residues. Germline trimming cut 5 bases from V and 5 bases from J; bases unmatched to any gene: 8. The CDR3 region is CASSRSSGIIDTQYF. CDR3 sequence (DNA): TGTGCCAGCAGCAGATCTAGCGGGATAATAGATACGCAGTATTTT.

The chain recombines TRBV19 with TRBJ2-7; D remains unclear. Deletions cut 1 base from V and 3 bases from J, with 7 bases between. The length of the CDR3 is 13 residues. Germline V CDR1 and CDR2: LNHDA, SQIVND (reference sequence). CDR3 amino acids: CASSIALFYEQYF. The CDR3 nucleotides are TGTGCCAGTAGTATAGCCCTATTCTACGAGCAGTACTTC.

This clonotype has only one observation. This chain uses TRBV20-1 with TRBJ2-7, with 9 nucleotides matching TRBD2. The CDR3 extends over 14 amino acids. Trimming took 1 base from V and 4 from J; bases not matched to a gene: 5. Germline values: CDR1 DFQATT, CDR2 SNEGSKA (reference sequence). In DNA, the CDR3 is TGCAGTGCTAGAGTAAAGCGGGAGGTTTACGAGCAGTACTTC. It is translated as CSARVKREVYEQYF.

The rearrangement uses TRBV5-6 and TRBJ1-1, with a possible D match to TRBD1 (5 bases). The germline V gene has CDR1 SGHDT and CDR2 YYEEEE. The CDR3 extends over 14 amino acids. V was trimmed by 2 bases and J by 1 base, leaving 9 bases between them. CDR3 loop: CASSFRDWNTEAFF. The CDR3 DNA sequence: TGTGCCAGCAGCTTCCGGGACTGGAACACTGAAGCTTTCTTT.

The genes are TRBV14 and TRBJ2-5; D is perhaps TRBD1 (6 bases). From germline, CDR1 is SGHDN and CDR2 FVKESK. V was shortened by 3 bases and J by 2 bases, with 13 bases between the two germline ends. This CDR3 has 15 residues. CDR3 sequence: CASSQGGQWQETQYF. The CDR3 DNA reads TGTGCCAGCAGCCAGGGCGGACAGTGGCAAGAGACCCAGTACTTC.

This clonotype was found many times. The V and J genes are TRBV5-1 and TRBJ2-2; D is unresolved. Trimming cost V 3 bases and J 3 bases, with 12 bases left between them. Looked up from germline, CDR1 is SGHRS and CDR2 is YFSETQ. CDR3 length equals 15 residues. CDR3 nucleotides: TGCGCCAGCAGCTGGAGCCAGACACACACCGGGGAGCTGTTTTTT. As protein: CASSWSQTHTGELFF. The full variable domain, with the rest looked up from reference TRBV5-1 and TRBJ2-2, is KAGVTQTPRYLIKTRGQQVTLSCSPISGHRSVSWYQQTPGQGLQFLFEYFSETQRNKGNFPGRFSGRQFSNSRSEMNVSTLELGDSALYLCASSWSQTHTGELFFGEGSRLTVL.